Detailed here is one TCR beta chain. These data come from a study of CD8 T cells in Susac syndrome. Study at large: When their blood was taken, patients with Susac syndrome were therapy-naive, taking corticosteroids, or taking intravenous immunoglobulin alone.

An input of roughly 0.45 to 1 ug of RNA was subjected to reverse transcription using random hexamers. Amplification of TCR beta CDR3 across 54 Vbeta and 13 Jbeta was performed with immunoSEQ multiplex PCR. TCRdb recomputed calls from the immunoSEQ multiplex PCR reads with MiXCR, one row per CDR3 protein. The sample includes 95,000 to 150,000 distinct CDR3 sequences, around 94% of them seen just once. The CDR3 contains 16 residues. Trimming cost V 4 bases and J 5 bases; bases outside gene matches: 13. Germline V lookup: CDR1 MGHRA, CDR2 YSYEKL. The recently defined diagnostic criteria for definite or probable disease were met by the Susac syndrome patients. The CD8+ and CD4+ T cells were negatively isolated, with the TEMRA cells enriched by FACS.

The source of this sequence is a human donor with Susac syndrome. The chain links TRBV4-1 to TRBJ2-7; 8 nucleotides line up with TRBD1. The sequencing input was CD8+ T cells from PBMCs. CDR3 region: CASSPPSGTGNDEQYF. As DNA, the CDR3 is TGCGCCAGCAGCCCCCCGTCCGGGACAGGCAACGACGAGCAGTACTTC.